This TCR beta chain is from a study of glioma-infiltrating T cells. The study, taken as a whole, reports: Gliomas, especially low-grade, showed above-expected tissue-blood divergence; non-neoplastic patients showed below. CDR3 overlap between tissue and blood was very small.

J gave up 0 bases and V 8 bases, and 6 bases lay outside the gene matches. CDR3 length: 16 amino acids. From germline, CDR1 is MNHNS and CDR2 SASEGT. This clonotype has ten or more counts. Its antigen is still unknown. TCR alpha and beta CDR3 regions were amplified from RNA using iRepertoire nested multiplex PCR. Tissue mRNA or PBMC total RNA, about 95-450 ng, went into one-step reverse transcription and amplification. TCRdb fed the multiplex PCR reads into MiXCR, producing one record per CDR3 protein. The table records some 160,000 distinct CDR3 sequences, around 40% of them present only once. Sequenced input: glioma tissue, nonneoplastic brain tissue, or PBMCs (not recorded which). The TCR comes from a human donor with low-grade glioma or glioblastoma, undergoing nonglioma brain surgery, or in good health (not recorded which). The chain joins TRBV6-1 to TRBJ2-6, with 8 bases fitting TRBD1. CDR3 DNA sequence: TGTGCCAGCGCAGGGGGCTTCCACTCTGGGGCCAACGTCCTGACTTTC. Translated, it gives CASAGGFHSGANVLTF.